The rows below give T cell receptor beta chains drawn from one sample of a study of control samples from healthy donors and cancer patients. Measured with immunoSEQ multiplex PCR; TCRdb has only the in-frame clones, and not every one. Of 35,000 to 55,000 clones listed, around 87% are singletons. Sequenced material: PBMCs. These receptors came from a woman aged 55 to 70 with lung cancer. The CDR3 runs from the conserved cysteine through the conserved F or W. Size tells how often a clone was seen (once, few, many) or the class of an expanded clone, and some rows leave it out.

V: TRBV7-3; size: -; J: TRBJ1-1; CDR3: CASSPRGGTEAFF
V: TRBV7-9; size: -; J: TRBJ2-4; CDR3: CASSFGGLIAKNIQYF
V: TRBV9; size: -; J: TRBJ2-7; CDR3: CASIEGWGRYF
V: TRBV5-1; size: -; J: TRBJ2-1; CDR3: CASSFGTGADNEQFF
V: TRBV28; size: few; J: TRBJ2-1; CDR3: CASSFRTSVYNEQFF
V: TRBV7-9; size: once; J: TRBJ2-1; CDR3: CASSLISRFMPNEQFF
V: TRBV11-2; size: few; J: TRBJ2-3; CDR3: CASSSRVAGDTQYF
V: TRBV5-5; size: -; J: TRBJ1-2; CDR3: CASSLDPRESGYTF
V: TRBV9; size: -; J: TRBJ2-1; CDR3: CASSHGTGNNEQFF
V: TRBV9; size: -; J: TRBJ2-1; CDR3: CASSPQGGNEQFF
V: TRBV9; size: -; J: TRBJ2-5; CDR3: CASSFGQQETQYF
V: TRBV10-3; size: -; J: TRBJ2-3; CDR3: CAIRGLAGTDTQYF
V: TRBV18; size: -; J: TRBJ1-1; CDR3: CASSPRDGNTEAFF
V: TRBV7-9; size: -; J: TRBJ1-1; CDR3: CASSSGWKEAFF
V: TRBV6-2/TRBV6-3; size: -; J: TRBJ2-7; CDR3: CASSQPGLAATYEQYF
V: TRBV19; size: -; J: TRBJ1-5; CDR3: CASSKYSNQPQHF
V: TRBV6-1; size: -; J: TRBJ2-3; CDR3: CASSEGGLPSDTQYF
V: TRBV5-5; size: once; J: TRBJ1-1; CDR3: CASSLGQGSYTEAFF
V: TRBV6-6; size: once; J: TRBJ1-2; CDR3: CASSITAAVVYTF
V: TRBV30; size: -; J: TRBJ1-6; CDR3: CAWRRVTDSPLHF
V: TRBV29-1; size: -; J: TRBJ1-3; CDR3: CSVDYLSGNTIYF
V: TRBV5-5; size: -; J: TRBJ2-7; CDR3: CASSTTGAYEQYF
V: TRBV7-9; size: -; J: TRBJ2-2; CDR3: CASSLGPGELFF
V: TRBV4-1; size: once; J: TRBJ2-3; CDR3: CASSRPGLDTDTQYF
V: TRBV6-2/TRBV6-3; size: -; J: TRBJ2-5; CDR3: CASSSGDDEYQTQYF
V: TRBV5-5; size: -; J: TRBJ1-2; CDR3: CASSLDVGNYGYTF
V: TRBV11-2; size: -; J: TRBJ2-7; CDR3: CASSLEGHPVGQYF
V: TRBV19; size: -; J: TRBJ1-5; CDR3: CASSISSGGYSNQPQHF
V: TRBV13; size: -; J: TRBJ1-2; CDR3: CASSLGDGGYTF
V: TRBV4-3; size: medium-sized; J: TRBJ2-7; CDR3: CASSQSGGEQYF
V: TRBV10-3; size: few; J: TRBJ2-2; CDR3: CAIRNSGSTGELFF